This T cell receptor beta chain was obtained from a study of blood T cell repertoires in COVID-19. V was clipped by 5 bases and J by 5 bases, with 13 bases between them. Germline assignment: CDR1 KGHSH and CDR2 LQKENI. The CDR3 contains 15 residues. TCRdb's copy holds only in-frame clones and misses some; the assay was immunoSEQ multiplex PCR. The table lists approximately 280,000 clones, approximately 85% of them singletons. The chain employs TRBV18 and TRBJ1-6, with no clear D. The sequenced material came from peripheral blood. This TCR came from a man over 45 with active or convalescent COVID-19. CDR3 loop: CASSTDGGNNSPLHF. CDR3 coding DNA: TGTGCCAGCTCAACGGACGGAGGGAATAATTCACCCCTCCACTTT.